Listed here are 21 T cell receptor beta chains from one sample, sequenced in a study of identical twins. One entry per CDR3 protein results from TCRdb running MiXCR on the 5' RACE reads. Of 500,000 to 600,000 distinct CDR3 sequences detected, around 20% appear once; the ten largest clones hold about 0.99%. These data were likewise used in another study, on T cells expressing NK-cell markers.

Sequencing was carried out using CD4+ T cells sorted from blood. These TCRs come from a woman between 18 and 29 years old in good health.

This clonotype was seen a few times. The V and J genes are TRBV2 and TRBJ1-2; D gene ambiguous. Trimming removed 6 bases at V and 7 bases at J, with 15 bases between. CDR1 SNHLY and CDR2 FYNNEI come from the germline V gene. The length of the CDR3 is 13 residues. The CDR3 sequence: CASSKDLGAGYTF. CDR3 in DNA: TGTGCCAGCAGCAAGGATCTAGGCGCTGGCTACACCTTC.

V usage is TRBV20-1 and J usage is TRBJ1-2; possibly TRBD1 for D (6 bases). V was shortened by 6 bases and J by 8 bases, with 16 bases between the two germline ends. The CDR3 consists of 12 residues. Germline CDR1 reads DFQATT; CDR2 reads SNEGSKA (reference sequence). As DNA, the CDR3 is TGCAGTGCCGGGACACCCACCCAAGGCTACACCTTC. It is translated as CSAGTPTQGYTF.

The chain has TRBV5-1 and TRBJ2-1, with 7 bases fitting TRBD2. Germline CDR1 and CDR2: SGHRS and YFSETQ. Trimming removed 4 bases from V and 7 bases from J; junction bases left unmatched: 14. The CDR3 covers 16 residues. This CDR3 is CASSPQVAGAGNEQFF. The CDR3 DNA sequence: TGCGCCAGCAGCCCCCAAGTGGCGGGAGCCGGTAATGAGCAGTTCTTC.

The chain employs TRBV10-3 and TRBJ1-1; tentatively, D is TRBD1 (6 bases). Germline values: CDR1 ENHRY, CDR2 SYGVKD. V was cut by 4 bases and J by 5 bases, with 14 bases left in between. The CDR3 consists of 14 residues. This chain's CDR3 is CAISGPGRGTEAFF. The DNA for the CDR3 is TGTGCCATCAGTGGCCCCGGGAGGGGGACTGAAGCTTTCTTT.

This clonotype was detected only a few times. This sequence joins TRBV20-1 and TRBJ2-5, with 11 bases that match TRBD2. Trimming removed 5 bases from V and 5 bases from J; junction bases left unmatched: 10. The CDR3 runs to 15 residues. From germline, CDR1 is DFQATT and CDR2 SNEGSKA (reference sequence). The CDR3: CSALLAGGSGETQYF. The CDR3 DNA follows: TGCAGTGCTCTCCTAGCGGGAGGCTCAGGGGAGACCCAGTACTTC.

The rearrangement links TRBV7-3 to TRBJ1-1, with a tentative D call TRBD1 (6 bases). Germline CDR1 reads SGHTA; CDR2 reads FQGTGA. The ends were cut back, 6 bases at V and 11 bases at J, with 19 bases in the middle. The CDR3 consists of 13 residues. CDR3 sequence (DNA): TGTGCCAGCAGTCCTCGGTGGGGGCAAGAGGCTTTCTTT. This codes for CASSPRWGQEAFF.

This clonotype has a handful of counts. The rearrangement joins TRBV12-3 or TRBV12-4 to TRBJ1-1; no reliable D call. V lost 3 bases to trimming and J lost 7 bases, with 9 bases between them. The CDR3 loop spans 12 amino acids. CDR3 sequence: CASSFIRIEAFF. In DNA form, the CDR3 reads TGTGCCAGCAGTTTTATCCGTATTGAAGCTTTCTTT.

CDR3 coding DNA: TGTGCCAGCAGAAGCGGGAGATACTACGAGCAGTACTTC. Its protein product is CASRSGRYYEQYF. The chain couples TRBV12-3 or TRBV12-4 to TRBJ2-7, with 8 bases identical to TRBD2. V was clipped by 6 bases and J by 3 bases; unmatched bases: 4. CDR3 size: 13 residues.

This clonotype was counted between two and nine times. The chain has TRBV20-1 and TRBJ2-4; weak D call: TRBD2 (6 bases). The length of the CDR3 is 16 residues. The germline V gene has CDR1 DFQATT and CDR2 SNEGSKA (reference sequence). Trimming removed 1 base at V and 6 bases at J, with 19 bases between. CDR3 amino acids: CSARVLGGGIGNIQYF. The DNA for the CDR3 is TGCAGTGCTAGAGTCCTCGGGGGTGGGATCGGAAACATTCAGTACTTC.

This clonotype was counted only a few times. The chain combines TRBV6-1 with TRBJ2-2; 10 nucleotides line up with TRBD2. The CDR3 contains 15 residues. V lost 6 bases to trimming and J lost 4 bases; unmatched junction nucleotides: 5. Germline CDR1 reads MNHNS; CDR2 reads SASEGT. CDR3 in amino acids: CASRTSGMITGELFF. The CDR3 DNA is TGTGCCAGCAGAACTAGCGGGATGATCACCGGGGAGCTGTTTTTT.

This clonotype has only a few counts. The chain combines TRBV6-5 with TRBJ2-3; either TRBD1 or TRBD2 may fit D (5 bases each). V dropped 2 bases and J dropped 3 bases, with 12 bases sitting between them. CDR1 and CDR2 from the germline V gene are MNHEY and SVGAGI. CDR3 length: 15 amino acids. Here the CDR3 DNA reads TGTGCCAGCAGTTACCGGGACCCGAGGACAGATACGCAGTATTTT. Amino acids: CASSYRDPRTDTQYF.

CDR3 region: CASSLVSDAYNEQFF. CDR3 nucleotides: TGCGCCAGCAGCTTGGTGTCGGACGCCTACAATGAGCAGTTCTTC. The chain is built from TRBV5-1 and TRBJ2-1; no reliable D call. V was pared by 0 bases and J by 2 bases, with 9 bases between. The CDR3 is 15 amino acids. CDR1 and CDR2 from the germline V gene are SGHRS and YFSETQ.

The rearrangement uses TRBV5-5 and TRBJ1-3, with 11 bases lining up with TRBD1. The trim removed 2 bases at V and 6 bases at J, leaving 1 base unmatched. The CDR3 is made up of 14 amino acids. Per germline, CDR1 SGHKS and CDR2 YYEKEE (reference sequence). The CDR3 sequence: CASSFGQGANTIYF. The DNA of the CDR3 is TGTGCCAGCAGCTTTGGACAGGGGGCAAACACCATATATTTT.

The chain recombines TRBV20-1 with TRBJ1-1, with 8 bases matching TRBD1. This CDR3 contains 13 residues. V shed 8 bases, J shed 1 base, and the junction held 6 bases outside the gene matches. Germline assignment: CDR1 DFQATT and CDR2 SNEGSKA (reference sequence). This CDR3 reads CSLTGTGNTEAFF. As DNA, the CDR3 is TGCAGTCTTACCGGGACAGGGAACACTGAAGCTTTCTTT.

J is TRBJ2-4 and V is TRBV6-1, with 7 bases matching TRBD1. Germline V lookup: CDR1 MNHNS, CDR2 SASEGT. With 6 bases clipped from V and 2 bases from J, the junction kept 7 bases outside the gene matches. The CDR3 has 15 residues. Here the CDR3 DNA reads TGTGCCAGCAGACGGACAGGACTCACCAAAAACATTCAGTACTTC. Amino acid sequence: CASRRTGLTKNIQYF.

The chain couples TRBV6-2 or TRBV6-3 to TRBJ2-1; D gene uncertain. Germline CDR1 MNHEY, CDR2 SVGEGT. V shed 6 bases and J shed 9 bases, with 6 bases lying between them. The CDR3 consists of 10 residues. The CDR3 DNA reads TGTGCCAGCAGCCATATTGAGCAGTTCTTC. This codes for CASSHIEQFF.

This clonotype has a handful of counts. This chain joins TRBV7-6 and TRBJ1-1; perhaps TRBD1 as D (5 bases). The CDR3 is made up of 13 amino acids. Germline CDR1 is SGHVS and CDR2 is FNYEAQ. Trimming cost V 4 bases and J 4 bases, with 10 bases left between them. The CDR3 sequence is CASSWDLTTEAFF. The DNA of the CDR3 is TGTGCCAGCAGCTGGGACCTCACCACTGAAGCTTTCTTT.

V gene TRBV12-5 combines with J gene TRBJ2-6, with D hard to call. The CDR3 is made up of 16 amino acids. V was clipped by 0 bases and J by 2 bases, with 8 bases between them. Germline V CDR1 and CDR2: LGHNT, FRNRAP. The CDR3 sequence is CASGLVLRTGANVLTF. For the CDR3, the DNA is TGTGCTAGTGGTTTGGTACTTAGGACTGGGGCCAACGTCCTGACTTTC.

This clonotype was found many times. V and J are TRBV18 and TRBJ1-1, with TRBD1 identical over 8 bases. V lost 3 bases to trimming and J lost 3 bases; unmatched junction nucleotides: 6. In germline, CDR1 is KGHSH, CDR2 LQKENI. The CDR3 length is 15 residues. CDR3 amino acids: CASSPTTGGDTEAFF. In nucleotides, the CDR3 is TGTGCCAGCTCACCGACCACAGGGGGGGACACTGAAGCTTTCTTT.

This clonotype was seen a handful of times. The V and J genes are TRBV29-1 and TRBJ2-6; D may be TRBD1 or TRBD2 (6 bases each). Germline lookup yields CDR1 SQVTM and CDR2 ANQGSEA. The CDR3 runs 15 residues. Trimming stripped 4 bases from V and 0 bases from J, with 10 bases between. CDR3 sequence (DNA): TGCAGCGTTGGGGGGGCGGCCTCTGGGGCCAACGTCCTGACTTTC. This sequence encodes CSVGGAASGANVLTF.

The V gene is TRBV20-1, the J gene TRBJ2-1, with TRBD2 identical over 9 bases. Germline V CDR1 and CDR2: DFQATT, SNEGSKA (reference sequence). Trimming cost V 3 bases and J 2 bases; bases outside gene matches: 5. This CDR3 region has 15 residues. CDR3 coding DNA: TGCAGTGCTAGGCCGCGGGGGGGCCCCTACAATGAGCAGTTCTTC. This codes for CSARPRGGPYNEQFF.